This TCR beta chain was sequenced for a study of control samples from healthy donors and cancer patients (dated by TCRdb to about 2020). Library generation was performed with the immunoSEQ multiplex PCR assay. The table was pulled from immuneACCESS by TCRdb, which kept in-frame rearrangements only. Such tables lose some clones; where checked, under half of the loss comes from unresolved V genes, and the rest has no known cause. This sample comprises approximately 150,000 clones, roughly 94% of them detected only once. The top ten clones comprise roughly 13% of the sample. The germline V gene supplies CDR1 ENHRY and CDR2 SYGVKD. From the cysteine up to the phenylalanine, the CDR3 has a length of 14 residues. Only the CDR3 DNA stays, 42 bases, in frame from base 1. The germline V and J ends show losses of 4 bases and 5 bases respectively, and no gene match explains 7 bases of the junction. On this clone itself: Which antigen it targets is not known. One base away there is no much larger clone; base qualities are not given.

Sequencing used blood. The V and J genes are TRBV10-3 and TRBJ1-2; 7 junctional bases match TRBD1. The receptor was isolated from a man aged 35 to 55 in good health. The DNA reads TGTGCCATCAGTGGCCCGCAGGGGGTTTATGGCTACACCTTC. Its amino acids are CAISGPQGVYGYTF.